The entry below gives a single T cell receptor beta chain sequence along with its context. Ten or more counts support this clonotype. There is no known antigen for this receptor. Base quality data are lacking; no much larger clone is found one base away. The data were obtained in a study of T cell repertoires in cytomegalovirus infection (dated by TCRdb to between 2018 and 2021). The study in broad terms: Donor HLA type was relevant to the analysis, as public TCR beta signatures indicated carriage of CMV infection together with the matching HLA type.

According to the germline V gene, CDR1 reads SGHTA and CDR2 reads FQGNSA. From the cysteine up to the phenylalanine, the CDR3 has a length of 14 residues. The sequence is cut down to CDR3 DNA, 42 bases in frame from base 1. Trimming costs V 8 bases and J 0 bases, and their ends lie 11 bases apart. Instrument used: Illumina HiSeq 1500. TCRdb took the public reads, trimmed them with fastp at Q25, ran MiXCR for clone calling and kept in-frame beta chains. Here each entry gathers all rows of one CDR3 protein and keeps the most common genes and DNA. A total of roughly 230,000 distinct CDR3 sequences appear in this sample, about 12% of them only once. The ten largest account for roughly 1.7% of the sample. The study at large found these results: In the ex vivo response, HLA-C-restricted CMV-specific TCR beta clonotypes were dominant, and in two of eight donors the single most frequent clonotype came from this HLA-C-restricted group. Cumulative frequency of public TCR beta family members discriminated carriers of CMV infection plus the relevant HLA type in this cohort and an independent approximately 370-donor cohort.

Sequencing used PBMCs. The chain links TRBV7-2 with TRBJ1-3; confidence is insufficient to name the D gene. This TCR was sampled from a human donor in good health (CMV status not recorded). Some clones in this sample may be carry-over from other donors' samples. The CDR3 protein is CASGLLPSGNTIYF. The bases read TGTGCCAGCGGTTTGCTCCCCTCTGGAAACACCATATATTTT.